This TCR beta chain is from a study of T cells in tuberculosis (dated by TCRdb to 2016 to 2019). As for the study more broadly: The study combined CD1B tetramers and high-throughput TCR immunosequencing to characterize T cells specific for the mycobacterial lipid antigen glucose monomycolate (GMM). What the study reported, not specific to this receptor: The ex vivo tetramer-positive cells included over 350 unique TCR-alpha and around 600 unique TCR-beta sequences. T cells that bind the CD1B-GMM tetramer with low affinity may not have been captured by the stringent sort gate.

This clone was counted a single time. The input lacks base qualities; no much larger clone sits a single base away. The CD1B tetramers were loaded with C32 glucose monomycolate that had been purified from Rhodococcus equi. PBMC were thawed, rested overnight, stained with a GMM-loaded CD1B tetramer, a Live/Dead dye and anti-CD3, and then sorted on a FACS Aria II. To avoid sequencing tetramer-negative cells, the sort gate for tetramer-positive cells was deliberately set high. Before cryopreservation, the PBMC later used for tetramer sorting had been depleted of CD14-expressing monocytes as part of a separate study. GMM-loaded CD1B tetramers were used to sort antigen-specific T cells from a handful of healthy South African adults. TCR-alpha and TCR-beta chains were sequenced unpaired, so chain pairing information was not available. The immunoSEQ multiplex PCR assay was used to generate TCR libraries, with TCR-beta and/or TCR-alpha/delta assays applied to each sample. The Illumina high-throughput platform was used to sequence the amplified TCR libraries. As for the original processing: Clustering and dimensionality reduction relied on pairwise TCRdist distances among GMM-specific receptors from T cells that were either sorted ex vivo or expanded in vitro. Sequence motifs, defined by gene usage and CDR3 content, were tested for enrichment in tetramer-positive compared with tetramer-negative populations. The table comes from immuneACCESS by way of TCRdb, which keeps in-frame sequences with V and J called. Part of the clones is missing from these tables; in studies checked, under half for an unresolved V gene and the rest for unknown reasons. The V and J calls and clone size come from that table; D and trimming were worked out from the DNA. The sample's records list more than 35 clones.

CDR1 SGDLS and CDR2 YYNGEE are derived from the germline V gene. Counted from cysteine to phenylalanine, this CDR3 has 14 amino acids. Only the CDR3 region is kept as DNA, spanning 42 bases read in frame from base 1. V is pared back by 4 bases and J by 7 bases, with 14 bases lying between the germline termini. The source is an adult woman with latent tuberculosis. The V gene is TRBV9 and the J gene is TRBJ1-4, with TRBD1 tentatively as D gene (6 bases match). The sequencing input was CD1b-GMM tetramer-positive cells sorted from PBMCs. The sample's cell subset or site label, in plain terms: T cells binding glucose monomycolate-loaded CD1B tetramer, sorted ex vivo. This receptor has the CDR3 CASSPGQNPEKLFF. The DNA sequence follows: TGTGCCAGCAGCCCCGGACAGAACCCTGAAAAACTGTTTTTT.